These T cell receptor beta chains were read from a single sample in a study of T cell repertoires in cytomegalovirus infection. TCRdb processed the reads anew with MiXCR; each CDR3 protein has one entry. The table records around 300,000 distinct CDR3 sequences, 9.5% of them present only once. The specimen was PBMCs. These receptors were taken from a human donor in good health (CMV status not recorded). Some clones in this sample may be carry-over from other donors' samples. Both conserved end residues are part of each CDR3. Fields, in order: D gene, V gene, J gene, CDR3 protein. A D gene is named only where the DNA matches it firmly.

d_call: NA; v_call: TRBV7-9; j_call: TRBJ1-3; cdr3_aa: CASSTELQGSPGNTIYF
d_call: TRBD2; v_call: TRBV10-3; j_call: TRBJ2-7; cdr3_aa: CAISVSGIAGSYEQYF
d_call: TRBD2; v_call: TRBV7-3; j_call: TRBJ2-1; cdr3_aa: CASSLNPRTSGMGGGEQFF
d_call: NA; v_call: TRBV29-1; j_call: TRBJ2-1; cdr3_aa: CSVTYTNEQFF
d_call: NA; v_call: TRBV6-5; j_call: TRBJ2-2; cdr3_aa: CASTGWNTGELFF
d_call: NA; v_call: TRBV7-6; j_call: TRBJ2-7; cdr3_aa: CASSLKEQYF
d_call: NA; v_call: TRBV20-1; j_call: TRBJ2-7; cdr3_aa: CSARMFTGYYEQYF
d_call: NA; v_call: TRBV7-2; j_call: TRBJ1-2; cdr3_aa: CASSLSKGDGYTF
d_call: NA; v_call: TRBV11-2; j_call: TRBJ1-2; cdr3_aa: CASSLGRRGQSLQGYGYTF
d_call: TRBD2; v_call: TRBV7-2; j_call: TRBJ2-1; cdr3_aa: CASSSGLVLNEQFF
d_call: TRBD2; v_call: TRBV7-2; j_call: TRBJ2-5; cdr3_aa: CASSLPPGGIGTQYF
d_call: TRBD1; v_call: TRBV6-5; j_call: TRBJ2-6; cdr3_aa: CASSYKDREDSGANVLTF
d_call: NA; v_call: TRBV27; j_call: TRBJ2-1; cdr3_aa: CASSLVLGQQFF
d_call: TRBD1; v_call: TRBV29-1; j_call: TRBJ2-7; cdr3_aa: CSVVGRGLYEQYF
d_call: TRBD2; v_call: TRBV15; j_call: TRBJ2-1; cdr3_aa: CATSSAGGPYEQFF
d_call: NA; v_call: TRBV5-6; j_call: TRBJ1-2; cdr3_aa: CASSFPGDFYGYTF
d_call: TRBD2; v_call: TRBV12-3/TRBV12-4; j_call: TRBJ2-1; cdr3_aa: CASSQGLAGVGSNNLF
d_call: TRBD1; v_call: TRBV6-1; j_call: TRBJ1-1; cdr3_aa: CASSSNRGLGAFF
d_call: TRBD2; v_call: TRBV6-2/TRBV6-3; j_call: TRBJ2-7; cdr3_aa: CASRTSGDYEQYF
d_call: NA; v_call: TRBV2; j_call: TRBJ2-7; cdr3_aa: CASTRDSSLEQYF
d_call: NA; v_call: TRBV20-1; j_call: TRBJ1-5; cdr3_aa: CSARDLAVGQPQHF
d_call: TRBD2; v_call: TRBV9; j_call: TRBJ2-5; cdr3_aa: CASSVAHSGGYQETQYF
d_call: NA; v_call: TRBV7-6; j_call: TRBJ1-5; cdr3_aa: CASSLGPYRDSNQPQHF
d_call: TRBD1; v_call: TRBV29-1; j_call: TRBJ1-1; cdr3_aa: CSGVGTGGYNTEAFF
d_call: TRBD2; v_call: TRBV28; j_call: TRBJ2-7; cdr3_aa: CASITGGGPTYEQYF
d_call: TRBD2; v_call: TRBV28; j_call: TRBJ2-3; cdr3_aa: CASSLAGGPRDTQYF
d_call: NA; v_call: TRBV2; j_call: TRBJ1-1; cdr3_aa: CATREEGTLNTEAFF
d_call: TRBD2; v_call: TRBV27; j_call: TRBJ2-5; cdr3_aa: CASRGTTSGQETQYF
d_call: TRBD2; v_call: TRBV29-1; j_call: TRBJ2-2; cdr3_aa: CSTSFSGRPGTGELFF
d_call: NA; v_call: TRBV6-5; j_call: TRBJ2-5; cdr3_aa: CASSYSSPGTLETQYF
d_call: NA; v_call: TRBV6-6; j_call: TRBJ1-3; cdr3_aa: CASSYSRAARGRRNTIYF
d_call: TRBD2; v_call: TRBV12-3/TRBV12-4; j_call: TRBJ2-7; cdr3_aa: CASSPGLIYEQYF
d_call: TRBD1; v_call: TRBV10-3; j_call: TRBJ1-6; cdr3_aa: CAISVDRVRSPLHF
d_call: NA; v_call: TRBV18; j_call: TRBJ1-6; cdr3_aa: CASSDQNSPLHF
d_call: NA; v_call: TRBV27; j_call: TRBJ2-5; cdr3_aa: CASSSRQTQYF
d_call: TRBD2; v_call: TRBV7-2; j_call: TRBJ2-1; cdr3_aa: CASSLQGLAGYNEQFF
d_call: NA; v_call: TRBV12-3/TRBV12-4; j_call: TRBJ1-1; cdr3_aa: CASSLMAANTEAFF
d_call: TRBD2; v_call: TRBV20-1; j_call: TRBJ2-3; cdr3_aa: CSAGGGSTDTQYF
d_call: TRBD2; v_call: TRBV4-3; j_call: TRBJ2-7; cdr3_aa: CASSLIAGREQYF
d_call: NA; v_call: TRBV6-1; j_call: TRBJ1-1; cdr3_aa: CASRQGYPMNTEAFF
d_call: NA; v_call: TRBV6-2/TRBV6-3; j_call: TRBJ2-1; cdr3_aa: CASSYSSGGGGPSYNEQFF
d_call: TRBD1; v_call: TRBV20-1; j_call: TRBJ1-1; cdr3_aa: CSARPLDRGYTEAFF
d_call: NA; v_call: TRBV6-2/TRBV6-3; j_call: TRBJ2-4; cdr3_aa: CASSDSRPERIFKNIQYF
d_call: TRBD2; v_call: TRBV11-2; j_call: TRBJ2-1; cdr3_aa: CASSLWTRDLQDEQFF
d_call: TRBD1; v_call: TRBV4-1; j_call: TRBJ2-7; cdr3_aa: CASSQVQGEKNEQYF
d_call: TRBD2; v_call: TRBV20-1; j_call: TRBJ2-5; cdr3_aa: CSARIAGVETQYF
d_call: NA; v_call: TRBV7-2; j_call: TRBJ2-1; cdr3_aa: CASSLDSVSASYNEQFF
d_call: NA; v_call: TRBV7-6; j_call: TRBJ2-7; cdr3_aa: CASSLLRAEPSYEQYF
d_call: TRBD2; v_call: TRBV6-6; j_call: TRBJ2-7; cdr3_aa: CASGGRAWEQYF
d_call: NA; v_call: TRBV7-8; j_call: TRBJ2-7; cdr3_aa: CASSPPEGAYEQYF
d_call: TRBD1; v_call: TRBV28; j_call: TRBJ1-5; cdr3_aa: CASRGDRGGQPQHF
d_call: NA; v_call: TRBV19; j_call: TRBJ2-1; cdr3_aa: CASGVRGGEQFF
d_call: NA; v_call: TRBV7-6; j_call: TRBJ1-5; cdr3_aa: CASSPGRGDQPQHF
d_call: NA; v_call: TRBV7-2; j_call: TRBJ2-3; cdr3_aa: CASSRQHTDTQYF
d_call: NA; v_call: TRBV25-1; j_call: TRBJ1-4; cdr3_aa: CASSDVLSVQKLFF
d_call: NA; v_call: TRBV6-2/TRBV6-3; j_call: TRBJ2-6; cdr3_aa: CASTKGGSGANVLTF